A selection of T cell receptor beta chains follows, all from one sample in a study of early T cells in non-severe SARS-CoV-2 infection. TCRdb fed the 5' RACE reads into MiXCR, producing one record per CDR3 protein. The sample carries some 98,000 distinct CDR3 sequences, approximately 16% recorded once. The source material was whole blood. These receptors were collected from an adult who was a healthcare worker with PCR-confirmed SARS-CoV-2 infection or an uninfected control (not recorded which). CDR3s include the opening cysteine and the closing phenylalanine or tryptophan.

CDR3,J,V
CAISESSAKLSGNTIYF,TRBJ1-3,TRBV10-3
CASSDAIAGPDNEQFF,TRBJ2-1,TRBV6-1
CASSLGSNSGNTIYF,TRBJ1-3,TRBV12-3/TRBV12-4
CASSLGGAARGQYF,TRBJ2-5,TRBV12-3/TRBV12-4
CASSLALRKDTGELFF,TRBJ2-2,TRBV5-1
CSAHSWGQENTEAFF,TRBJ1-1,TRBV20-1
CSARPKRGSYEQYF,TRBJ2-7,TRBV20-1
CSARDPIPSGPYNEQFF,TRBJ2-1,TRBV20-1
CASRPQEGDIQYF,TRBJ2-4,TRBV28
CASSRSGENSPLHF,TRBJ1-6,TRBV18
CASVARMNTEAFF,TRBJ1-1,TRBV12-5
CASSYGTASDTQYF,TRBJ2-3,TRBV6-2/TRBV6-3
CASGGAGGELFF,TRBJ2-2,TRBV12-3/TRBV12-4
CASSPSGYQPQHF,TRBJ1-5,TRBV18
CASSPDRVLYEQYF,TRBJ2-7,TRBV28
CASRTTSGGSQETQYF,TRBJ2-5,TRBV12-3/TRBV12-4
CASKLAGGQETQYF,TRBJ2-5,TRBV28
CASSIRAGLLEQYF,TRBJ2-7,TRBV19
CANSVNTEAFF,TRBJ1-1,TRBV30
CASSGTIPTGELFF,TRBJ2-2,TRBV9
CASSILNPQPGDTQYF,TRBJ2-3,TRBV7-2
CASRPLAGVDGNEQFF,TRBJ2-1,TRBV19
CASSLAGLKRTDTQYF,TRBJ2-3,TRBV12-3/TRBV12-4
CASSLAGSRRTRERTDTQYF,TRBJ2-3,TRBV5-1
CAWLRGGNTEAFF,TRBJ1-1,TRBV30